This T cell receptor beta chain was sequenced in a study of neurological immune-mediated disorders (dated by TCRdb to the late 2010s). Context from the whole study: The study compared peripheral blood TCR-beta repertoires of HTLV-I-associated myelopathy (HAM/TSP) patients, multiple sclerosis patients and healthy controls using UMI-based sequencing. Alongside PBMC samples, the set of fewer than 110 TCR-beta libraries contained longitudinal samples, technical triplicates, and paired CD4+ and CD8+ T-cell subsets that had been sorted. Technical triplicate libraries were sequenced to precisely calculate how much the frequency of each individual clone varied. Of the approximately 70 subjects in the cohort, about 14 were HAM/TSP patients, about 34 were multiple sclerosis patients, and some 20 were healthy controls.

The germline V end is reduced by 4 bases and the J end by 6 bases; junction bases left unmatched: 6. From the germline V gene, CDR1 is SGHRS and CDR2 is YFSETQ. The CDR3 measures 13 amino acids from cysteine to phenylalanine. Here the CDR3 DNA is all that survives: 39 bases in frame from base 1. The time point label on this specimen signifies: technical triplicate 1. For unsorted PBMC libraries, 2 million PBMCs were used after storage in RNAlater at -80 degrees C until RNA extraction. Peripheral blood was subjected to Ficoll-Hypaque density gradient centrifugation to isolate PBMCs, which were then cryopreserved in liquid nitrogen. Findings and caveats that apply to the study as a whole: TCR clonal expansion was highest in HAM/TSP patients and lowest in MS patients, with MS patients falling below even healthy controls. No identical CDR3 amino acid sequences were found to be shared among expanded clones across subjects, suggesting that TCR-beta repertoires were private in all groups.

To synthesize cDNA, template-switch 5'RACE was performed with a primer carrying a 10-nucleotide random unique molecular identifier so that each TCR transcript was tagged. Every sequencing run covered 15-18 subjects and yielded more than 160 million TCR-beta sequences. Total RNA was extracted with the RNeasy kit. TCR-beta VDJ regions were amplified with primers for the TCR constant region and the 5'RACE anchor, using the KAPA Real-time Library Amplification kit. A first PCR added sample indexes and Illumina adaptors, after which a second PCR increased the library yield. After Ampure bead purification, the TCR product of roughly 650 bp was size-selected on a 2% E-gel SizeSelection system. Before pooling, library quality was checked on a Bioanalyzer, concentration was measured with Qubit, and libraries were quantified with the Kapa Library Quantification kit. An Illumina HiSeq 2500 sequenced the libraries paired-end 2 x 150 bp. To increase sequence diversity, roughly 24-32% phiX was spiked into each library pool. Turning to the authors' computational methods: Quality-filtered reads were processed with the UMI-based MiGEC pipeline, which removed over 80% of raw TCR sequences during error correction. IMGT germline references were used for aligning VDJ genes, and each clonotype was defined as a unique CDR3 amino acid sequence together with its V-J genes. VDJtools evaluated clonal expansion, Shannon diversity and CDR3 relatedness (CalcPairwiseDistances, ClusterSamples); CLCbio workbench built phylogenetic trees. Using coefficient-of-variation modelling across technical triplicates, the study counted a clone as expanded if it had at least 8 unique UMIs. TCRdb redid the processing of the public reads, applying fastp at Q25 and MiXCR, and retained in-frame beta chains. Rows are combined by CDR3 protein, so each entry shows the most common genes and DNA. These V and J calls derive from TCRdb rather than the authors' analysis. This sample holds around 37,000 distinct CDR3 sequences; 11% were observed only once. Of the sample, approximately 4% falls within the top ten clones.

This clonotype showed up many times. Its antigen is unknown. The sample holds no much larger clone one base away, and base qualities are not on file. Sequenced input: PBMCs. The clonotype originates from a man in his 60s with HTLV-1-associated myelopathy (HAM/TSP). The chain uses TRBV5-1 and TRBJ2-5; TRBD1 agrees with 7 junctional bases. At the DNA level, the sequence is TGCGCCAGCAGCCCTGGGACAGCCAAGACCCAGTACTTC. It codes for CASSPGTAKTQYF.